This is a list of T cell receptor beta chains from one sample in a study of regulatory T cells in long-lasting Graves disease. A single record per CDR3 protein comes from TCRdb applying MiXCR to the multiplex PCR reads. This sample has 400,000 to 600,000 distinct CDR3 sequences, with roughly a fifth found just once. This specimen consisted of peripheral blood mononuclear cells (PBMCs), obtained when the disease was refractory, from a patient treated with antithyroid drugs. All receptors derive from a female donor with Graves disease. The CDR3 runs from the conserved cysteine through the conserved F or W. The order of the fields is CDR3 protein, J gene, V gene.

CDR3aa: CSVEERENTEAFF
j_gene: TRBJ1-1
v_gene: TRBV29-1

CDR3aa: CASSDRAAKNIQYF
j_gene: TRBJ2-4
v_gene: TRBV3-1

CDR3aa: CTSSQTERVGEQYF
j_gene: TRBJ2-7
v_gene: TRBV4-1

CDR3aa: CSVVYGGYGYTF
j_gene: TRBJ1-2
v_gene: TRBV29-1

CDR3aa: CASSISANEDNSPLHF
j_gene: TRBJ1-6
v_gene: TRBV19

CDR3aa: CAWSRGGGDQPQHF
j_gene: TRBJ1-5
v_gene: TRBV30

CDR3aa: CASSLGAGEGQPQHF
j_gene: TRBJ1-5
v_gene: TRBV7-6

CDR3aa: CASSAGGWDGPYEQYF
j_gene: TRBJ2-7
v_gene: TRBV4-2

CDR3aa: CSADESSGGAQAYEQYF
j_gene: NA
v_gene: TRBV20-1

CDR3aa: CASSPFLSNSNQPQHF
j_gene: TRBJ1-5
v_gene: TRBV7-8

CDR3aa: CASSGTGRGEKLFF
j_gene: TRBJ1-4
v_gene: TRBV28

CDR3aa: CASTGGGTNTGELFF
j_gene: TRBJ2-2
v_gene: TRBV12-3/TRBV12-4

CDR3aa: CASSYRGGLSYEQYF
j_gene: TRBJ2-7
v_gene: TRBV6-5

CDR3aa: CASSPLAGVNTGELFF
j_gene: TRBJ2-2
v_gene: TRBV7-9

CDR3aa: CASSLRWPGGAPEAFF
j_gene: TRBJ1-1
v_gene: TRBV7-9

CDR3aa: CASSSSGGVDTGELFF
j_gene: TRBJ2-2
v_gene: TRBV27

CDR3aa: CASSYSRGSDDEQYF
j_gene: TRBJ2-7
v_gene: TRBV6-2/TRBV6-3

CDR3aa: CASGNAVENTDTQYF
j_gene: TRBJ2-3
v_gene: TRBV6-1

CDR3aa: CATTRDSPYEQYF
j_gene: TRBJ2-7
v_gene: TRBV28

CDR3aa: CASSVTRTGPSGNTIYF
j_gene: TRBJ1-3
v_gene: TRBV5-1

CDR3aa: CAWSAPNTEAFF
j_gene: TRBJ1-1
v_gene: TRBV30

CDR3aa: CASRIAGRPNYNEQFF
j_gene: TRBJ2-1
v_gene: TRBV6-1

CDR3aa: CASSPGKGNEKLFF
j_gene: TRBJ1-4
v_gene: TRBV18

CDR3aa: CSADRGLYGYTF
j_gene: TRBJ1-2
v_gene: TRBV29-1

CDR3aa: CASSPSFEGAETQYF
j_gene: TRBJ2-5
v_gene: TRBV7-9

CDR3aa: CASSWWTLHF
j_gene: TRBJ1-6
v_gene: TRBV27

CDR3aa: CSVGGQGAYEQYF
j_gene: TRBJ2-7
v_gene: TRBV29-1

CDR3aa: CATRTGVAPLHF
j_gene: TRBJ1-6
v_gene: TRBV28

CDR3aa: CASSPRTGGWETQYF
j_gene: TRBJ2-5
v_gene: TRBV27

CDR3aa: CATSRDGGGAYEQYF
j_gene: TRBJ2-7
v_gene: TRBV15

CDR3aa: CSVASALLSGEQYF
j_gene: TRBJ2-7
v_gene: TRBV29-1

CDR3aa: CATSSRDRVQETQYF
j_gene: TRBJ2-5
v_gene: TRBV15

CDR3aa: CATSEGTHTEAFF
j_gene: TRBJ1-1
v_gene: TRBV24-1

CDR3aa: CASSSTAGGRAQPQHF
j_gene: TRBJ1-5
v_gene: TRBV19

CDR3aa: CASSYWDTVNYGYTF
j_gene: TRBJ1-2
v_gene: TRBV6-5

CDR3aa: CSVEVPGRVTEAFF
j_gene: TRBJ1-1
v_gene: TRBV29-1

CDR3aa: CATSDTGYQPQHF
j_gene: TRBJ1-5
v_gene: TRBV24-1

CDR3aa: CSARALIYGYTF
j_gene: TRBJ1-2
v_gene: TRBV20-1

CDR3aa: CASTTRGTGNTGELFF
j_gene: TRBJ2-2
v_gene: TRBV2

CDR3aa: CSVEGRYTGELFF
j_gene: TRBJ2-2
v_gene: TRBV29-1

CDR3aa: CASTSPDRGPTGELFF
j_gene: TRBJ2-2
v_gene: TRBV28

CDR3aa: CASSLKGGDGTEAFF
j_gene: TRBJ1-1
v_gene: TRBV7-2

CDR3aa: CASSGLVRYEQYF
j_gene: TRBJ2-7
v_gene: TRBV7-9

CDR3aa: CASSLAPDTEAFF
j_gene: TRBJ1-1
v_gene: TRBV5-1

CDR3aa: CATSDFIGQGMAGELFF
j_gene: TRBJ2-2
v_gene: TRBV24-1

CDR3aa: CASMVEIGGYTF
j_gene: TRBJ1-2
v_gene: TRBV25-1

CDR3aa: CASSRETGQETQYF
j_gene: TRBJ2-5
v_gene: TRBV4-3

CDR3aa: CASGRTLNSNQPQHF
j_gene: TRBJ1-5
v_gene: TRBV6-1

CDR3aa: CASRGQGTHEQYF
j_gene: TRBJ2-7
v_gene: TRBV28

CDR3aa: CASSPTSAFGETQYF
j_gene: TRBJ2-5
v_gene: TRBV28

CDR3aa: CASSPSRGYSYEQYF
j_gene: TRBJ2-7
v_gene: TRBV5-1

CDR3aa: CSGGLAGTDTQYF
j_gene: TRBJ2-3
v_gene: TRBV29-1

CDR3aa: CAISYNDVGYTF
j_gene: TRBJ1-2
v_gene: TRBV10-3

CDR3aa: CAISRTGGPLNTGELFF
j_gene: TRBJ2-2
v_gene: TRBV10-3

CDR3aa: CASSQETGNYEQYF
j_gene: TRBJ2-7
v_gene: TRBV4-3

CDR3aa: CSVLLASGELFF
j_gene: TRBJ2-2
v_gene: TRBV29-1

CDR3aa: CASSLATESDYQYF
j_gene: TRBJ2-4
v_gene: TRBV7-2

CDR3aa: CATSESDSAANTGELFF
j_gene: TRBJ2-2
v_gene: TRBV24-1